A selection of T cell receptor beta chains follows, all from one sample in a study of neoadjuvant anti-PD-1 for oral cavity cancer. TCRdb's table, derived via immunoSEQ multiplex PCR, lists solely in-frame clones and lacks some. The sample has about 14,000 clones; roughly three quarters are singletons. Here the sequenced sample was PBMCs, taken after nivolumab (anti-PD-1) treatment. These receptor sequences come from a person between 40 and 85 years old with oral cavity squamous cell carcinoma. Both conserved end residues are part of each CDR3. The D gene is left open where the match is weak.

D,V,CDR3
TRBD1,TRBV5-6,CASSPQGQISGNTIYF
-,TRBV4-1,CASSQGVGALNQPQHF
TRBD2,TRBV14,CASSQDPWTSVGDTQYF
-,TRBV7-9,CASGGLLSYNEQFF
-,TRBV7-5,CVRSLSRQGSKPTDTQYF
TRBD1,TRBV6-5,CASSHQGAQYEQYF
-,TRBV7-2,CASSSGDRRYEQYF
-,TRBV19,CASSRSPANQPQHF
-,TRBV29-1,CSVGRQLPSTDTQYF
TRBD1,TRBV9,CASSLSGTGPRNTIYF
-,TRBV30,CASAPPTNTEAFF
-,TRBV5-1,CASSGRQGDYNSPLHF
-,TRBV2,CASSDQGNTEAFF
TRBD2,TRBV30,CAYSGGDGANVLTF
-,TRBV27,CASSPLQWEGSLYEQYF
-,TRBV28,CASTQGWLLPQHF
-,TRBV7-2,CASSLVGNQPQHF
-,TRBV2,CASNPLQGIVNTEAFF
TRBD1,TRBV11-3,CASSLGAGGDYEQYF
-,TRBV7-2,CASSLRLGQYF
-,TRBV5-4,CASSLGGATSGNTIYF
-,TRBV30,CAWRDGGYEQYF
-,TRBV6-5,CASRTVMGYGYTF
-,TRBV2,CASTSFGERKYF
-,TRBV7-9,CASRLESKIAGEQFF
-,TRBV5-1,CASSFRQPRRETQYF
-,TRBV18,CASSLISYEQYF
-,TRBV27,CASSPAGSLYGYTF
TRBD1,TRBV27,CASSSIGQVTYNEQFF
-,TRBV4-1,CASSPGPISYEQYF
TRBD1,TRBV7-3,CASSRGQGPNYGYTF
TRBD2,TRBV6-1,CASTQAGGPYNEQFF
-,TRBV25-1,CASSDPKGAQYF
-,TRBV4-1,CASRSTATSIYEQYF
TRBD1,TRBV11-2,CASSYEDRGRGAFF
-,TRBV28,CASRLGGGRDYGYTF